This T cell receptor (beta chain) was sequenced during a study of blood T cell repertoires in COVID-19. Across the study: Sample material is recorded as cDNA or gDNA derived from T cells, B-cell-depleted T cells, or PBMCs.

TCRdb's table, derived via immunoSEQ multiplex PCR, lists solely in-frame clones and lacks some. The sample lists about 320,000 clones, 85% seen once, with approximately 7.9% in the top ten. This receptor was taken from a human donor in a cohort sampled during active COVID-19. The material sequenced was peripheral blood.

CDR3 sequence reads: CAISESLAGNTDTQYF. CDR3 bases: TGTGCCATCAGTGAGTCGCTAGCGGGAAACACAGATACGCAGTATTTT. The rearrangement uses TRBV10-3 and TRBJ2-3; 9 nucleotides align to TRBD2. Germline loops: CDR1 ENHRY, CDR2 SYGVKD. V was pared by 0 bases and J by 2 bases, with 3 bases of the junction left unmatched. The CDR3 loop spans 16 amino acids.